Described below is a single TCR beta chain sequence and its context. Its antigen is as yet unknown. Some clones are missing from TCRdb's copy, which holds only in-frame ones; the method was immunoSEQ multiplex PCR. The data contain about 360,000 clones, 86% of them seen just once; the ten biggest clones take up 0.65% to 0.95%. The sample comes from a study of cytomegalovirus exposure and HLA in healthy donors. Study-wide results and limits: The study designated about 180 TCR beta chains cytomegalovirus-associated.

The CDR3 consists of 15 residues. After removal of 5 bases from V and 6 bases from J, the junction contained 9 bases not matched to a gene. In germline, CDR1 is MNHEY, CDR2 SMNVEV (reference sequence). The chain joins TRBV27 to TRBJ2-1; 8 bases agree with TRBD1. Sequencing used PBMCs. The sequence derives from a woman aged 18 to 35 in good health and CMV-seronegative. The CDR3: CASSPRQGRSNEQFF. The DNA of the CDR3 is TGTGCCAGCAGTCCTCGACAGGGGAGGTCCAATGAGCAGTTCTTC.